A selection of T cell receptor beta chains follows, all from one sample in a study of T cell repertoires in cytomegalovirus infection. Their antigens remain unidentified. TCRdb re-called the reads through MiXCR, storing one row per CDR3 protein. The table lists about 920,000 distinct CDR3 sequences, roughly 30% of them singletons, with about an eighth in the top ten. The sample consisted of cultured CD8+ T cells from PBMCs, taken from culture after CMV antigen stimulation. The receptors shown here come from a human donor in good health (CMV status not recorded). Some clones in this sample may be carry-over from other donors' samples. CDR3s include the opening cysteine and the closing phenylalanine or tryptophan. A D gene is named only where the DNA matches it firmly. Clone size appears in some rows only: once, few, many, or a class for an expanded clone.

>NA|TRBJ2-2|TRBV15|TRBD1
TGTGCCACCAGCAGAGATCTCAAGGGGGCCGGCACCGGGGAGCTGTTTTTT
CATSRDLKGAGTGELFF
>many|TRBJ2-3|TRBV7-3|TRBD1
TGTGCCAGCAGCTTGACAGGGGGTGGAGGGGATACGCAGTATTTT
CASSLTGGGGDTQYF
>few|TRBJ2-5|TRBV24-1|NA
TGTGCCACCAGAGAGAGACAACAAGAGACCCAGTACTTC
CATRERQQETQYF
>few|TRBJ2-1|TRBV5-1|TRBD2
TGCGCCAGCAGCTTGAGTATTAGCGGGGGACCTTACAATGAGCAGTTCTTC
CASSLSISGGPYNEQFF
>few|TRBJ1-2|TRBV10-3|NA
TGTGCCTTAAGGACAGCTAACTATGGCTACACCTTC
CALRTANYGYTF
>NA|TRBJ2-1|TRBV6-6|NA
TGTGCCAGCAGTTCCCGAGGGCACAATGAGCAGTTCTTC
CASSSRGHNEQFF
>NA|TRBJ2-5|TRBV7-9|NA
TGTGCCAGCTGGCGGAACACCCAAGAGACCCAGTACTTC
CASWRNTQETQYF
>many|TRBJ1-1|TRBV7-9|NA
TGTGCCAGCAGCTCCCTTTCCCATGGCGAAGCTTTCTTT
CASSSLSHGEAFF
>many|TRBJ1-5|TRBV7-8|NA
TGTGCCAGCAGCTTAGTGGGTCAGCCCCAGCATTTT
CASSLVGQPQHF
>NA|TRBJ1-4|TRBV7-3|NA
TGTGCCAGCAGCTCCGGCCTAACGAGGGAAAAACTGTTTTTT
CASSSGLTREKLFF
>NA|TRBJ1-2|TRBV12-3/TRBV12-4|NA
TGTGCCAGCAGTTTCCGGTCGGAGTTAGCCTTTGGCTACACCTTC
CASSFRSELAFGYTF
>many|TRBJ2-2|TRBV12-3/TRBV12-4|NA
TGTGCCAGCAGGCCCCCGGCGGGGCGCACCGGGGAGCTGTTTTTT
CASRPPAGRTGELFF
>many|TRBJ1-2|TRBV7-8|NA
TGTGCCAGCAGCTCGGACAGAGCCTATGGCTACACCTTC
CASSSDRAYGYTF
>few|TRBJ1-4|TRBV12-3/TRBV12-4|NA
TGTGCCAGCAGTATAACAGGTCTAGGGGTTGAAAAACTGTTTTTT
CASSITGLGVEKLFF
>NA|TRBJ1-2|TRBV9|TRBD1
TGTGCCAGCAGCTCGGGACAGGGAAGAAATGGCTACACCTTC
CASSSGQGRNGYTF